This T cell receptor (beta chain) was profiled in a study of cytomegalovirus exposure and HLA in healthy donors. General observations from the study: A likely sequencing artifact accounted for one observed cluster of highly shared sequence variants. When a later analysis was performed, an Asian-associated ancestry cluster reportedly had fewer N-insertions than the roughly 730-donor mean. Some V segments (TRBV6-2 and TRBV6-3 among them) were excluded as indistinguishable.

This CDR3 contains 12 residues. V dropped 10 bases and J dropped 6; count of bases not matched to a gene: 6. Germline-derived CDR1 and CDR2 are LNHDA and SQIVND (reference sequence). Regarding donors, all were healthy bone marrow donors. The PCR contained 60 Vbeta and 13 Jbeta primers. Sequencing was performed with immunoSEQ multiplex PCR; in TCRdb, only in-frame clones are kept and a portion is missing. The table lists roughly 33,000 clones, about 80% of them singletons. As regards this clone: Its matching antigen is unknown.

This chain links TRBV19 with TRBJ1-5, with TRBD1 matching 7 bases. The material sequenced was PBMCs. This sequence originates from a male donor in good health and CMV-seronegative. The CDR3 DNA reads TGTGCCACCCGACAGGGAGGTCAGCCCCAGCATTTT. It encodes CATRQGGQPQHF.